These T cell receptor beta chains were read from a single sample in a study of monozygotic twins with inflammatory bowel disease. TCRdb reprocessed the 5' RACE reads and keeps a single row for each CDR3 protein, giving no DNA. In total, the table holds 300,000 to 400,000 distinct CDR3 sequences. The sequenced sample consisted of blood. These receptors originate from a human donor with ulcerative colitis or Crohn's disease, or a healthy co-twin of an affected twin (not recorded which). Both conserved end residues are part of each CDR3. Fields, in order: V gene, J gene, CDR3 protein.

v_call: TRBV20-1; j_call: TRBJ2-1; cdr3_aa: CSSTGGYGYNEQFF
v_call: TRBV5-5; j_call: TRBJ1-2; cdr3_aa: CASSLGVGPLYGYTF
v_call: TRBV3-1; j_call: TRBJ2-1; cdr3_aa: CASSSGSNGGQFF
v_call: TRBV24-1; j_call: TRBJ1-2; cdr3_aa: CATSESGTGGRGYTF
v_call: TRBV9; j_call: TRBJ1-6; cdr3_aa: CASSVQASNSPLHF
v_call: TRBV28; j_call: TRBJ2-5; cdr3_aa: CASSTNRGGFEETQYF
v_call: TRBV12-3/TRBV12-4; j_call: TRBJ1-6; cdr3_aa: CASSLNNSPLHF
v_call: TRBV5-1; j_call: TRBJ1-2; cdr3_aa: CASNLGVVVADGYTF
v_call: TRBV11-2; j_call: TRBJ2-1; cdr3_aa: CASSLRLAGLYNEQFF
v_call: TRBV20-1; j_call: TRBJ1-2; cdr3_aa: CSARPAGEYGYTF
v_call: TRBV5-1; j_call: TRBJ2-1; cdr3_aa: CASKIAGGVYNEQFF
v_call: TRBV12-3/TRBV12-4; j_call: TRBJ1-3; cdr3_aa: CASSFEGSSGNTIYF